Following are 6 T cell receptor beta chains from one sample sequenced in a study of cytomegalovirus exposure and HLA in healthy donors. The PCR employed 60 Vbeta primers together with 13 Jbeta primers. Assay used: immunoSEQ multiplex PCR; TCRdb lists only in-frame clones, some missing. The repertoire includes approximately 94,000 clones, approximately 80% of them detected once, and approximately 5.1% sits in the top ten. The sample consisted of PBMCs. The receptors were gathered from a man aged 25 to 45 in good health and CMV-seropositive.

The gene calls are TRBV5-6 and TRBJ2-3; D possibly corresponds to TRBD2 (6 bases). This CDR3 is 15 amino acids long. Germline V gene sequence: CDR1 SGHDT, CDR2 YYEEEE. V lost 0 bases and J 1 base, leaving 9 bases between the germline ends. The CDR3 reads CASSLGWGGTDTQYF. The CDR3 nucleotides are TGTGCCAGCAGCTTGGGATGGGGGGGCACAGATACGCAGTATTTT.

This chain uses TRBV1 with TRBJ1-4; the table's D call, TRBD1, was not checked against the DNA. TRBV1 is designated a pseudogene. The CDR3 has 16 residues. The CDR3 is CTSSQSDREKNEKLFF. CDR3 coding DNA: TGCACCAGCAGCCAATCTGACAGGGAAAAGAATGAAAAACTGTTTTTT.

CDR3 DNA sequence: TGTGCCAGCAGCCCCAGTCTCTTCCACAATGAGCAGTTCTTC. Translated: CASSPSLFHNEQFF. This chain links TRBV6-5 with TRBJ2-1; the D is unclear. CDR3 size: 14 residues. Germline V lookup: CDR1 MNHEY, CDR2 SVGAGI. V was shortened by 6 bases and J by 5 bases, with 14 bases between the two germline ends.

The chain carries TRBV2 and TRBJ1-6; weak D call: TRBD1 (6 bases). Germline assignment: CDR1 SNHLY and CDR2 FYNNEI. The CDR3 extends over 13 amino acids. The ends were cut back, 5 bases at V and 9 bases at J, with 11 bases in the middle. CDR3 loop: CASSLDRFSPLHF. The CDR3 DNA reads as TGTGCCAGCAGTCTGGACAGATTTTCACCCCTCCACTTT.

The CDR3 sequence is CASSDFERGGYTF. The CDR3 DNA reads as TGTGCCAGCAGCGATTTCGAAAGGGGTGGCTACACCTTC. This chain links TRBV9 with TRBJ1-2; tentatively, D is TRBD1 (5 bases). V was shortened by 3 bases and J by 7 bases, with 13 bases between the two germline ends. CDR1 is SGDLS, CDR2 YYNGEE, per germline. This CDR3 region has 13 residues.

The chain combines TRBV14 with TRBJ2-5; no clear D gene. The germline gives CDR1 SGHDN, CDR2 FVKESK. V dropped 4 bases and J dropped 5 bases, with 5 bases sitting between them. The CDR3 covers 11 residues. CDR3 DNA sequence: TGTGCCAGCAGCCTCGGGGAGACCCAGTACTTC. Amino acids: CASSLGETQYF.